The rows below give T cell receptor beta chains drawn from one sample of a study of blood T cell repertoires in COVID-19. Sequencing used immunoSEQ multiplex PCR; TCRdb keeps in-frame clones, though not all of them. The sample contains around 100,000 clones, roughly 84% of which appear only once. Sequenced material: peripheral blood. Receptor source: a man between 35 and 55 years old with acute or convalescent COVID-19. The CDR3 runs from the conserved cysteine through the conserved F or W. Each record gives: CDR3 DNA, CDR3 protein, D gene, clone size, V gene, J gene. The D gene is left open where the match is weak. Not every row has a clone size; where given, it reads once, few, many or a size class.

DNA: TGTGCCAGCAGCTTGCCAACAGGGGGCGAGGGCTACACCTTC
CDR3: CASSLPTGGEGYTF
D: TRBD1
size: .
V: TRBV5-4
J: TRBJ1-2

DNA: TGTGCCAGCAGCTCCCCCCTTAGCGCTGATACGCAGTATTTT
CDR3: CASSSPLSADTQYF
D: .
size: once
V: TRBV7-2
J: TRBJ2-3

DNA: TGTGCCACCAGCCCCCAGGCTTCCGATAGCAATCAGCCCCAGCATTTT
CDR3: CATSPQASDSNQPQHF
D: .
size: .
V: TRBV10-3
J: TRBJ1-5

DNA: TGTGCCAGCAGCCAAGGGGGGGGCGGCAACACTGAAGCTTTCTTT
CDR3: CASSQGGGGNTEAFF
D: .
size: .
V: TRBV3-1/TRBV3-2
J: TRBJ1-1

DNA: TGCGCCAGCAGCCAGGCAGTAGATACGCAGTATTTT
CDR3: CASSQAVDTQYF
D: .
size: .
V: TRBV5-1
J: TRBJ2-3

DNA: TGTGCCACCAGTCCGACAGGGGATAGCAATCAGCCCCAGCATTTT
CDR3: CATSPTGDSNQPQHF
D: TRBD1
size: .
V: TRBV24-1
J: TRBJ1-5

DNA: TGTGCCAGCAGTGAATTGGCGGGGGCCGTCACAGATACGCAGTATTTT
CDR3: CASSELAGAVTDTQYF
D: .
size: .
V: TRBV25-1
J: TRBJ2-3

DNA: TGTGCCAGCAGCTTCAGGGGCGGGTTTGCCGAAGCTTTCTTT
CDR3: CASSFRGGFAEAFF
D: .
size: .
V: TRBV7-8
J: TRBJ1-1

DNA: TGTGCCACCAGTGATGTTAGGGGCGCCGGGAGTGGGGGTGGCTACACCTTC
CDR3: CATSDVRGAGSGGGYTF
D: .
size: .
V: TRBV24-1
J: TRBJ1-2

DNA: TGTGCCAGCAGTGGGACAGGGGGGGGTGAAGCTTTCTTT
CDR3: CASSGTGGGEAFF
D: TRBD1
size: once
V: TRBV6-1
J: TRBJ1-1

DNA: TGCGCCAGCAGCCAAGGCCACGGGGGGGACTACAATGAGCAGTTCTTC
CDR3: CASSQGHGGDYNEQFF
D: TRBD2
size: .
V: TRBV4-1
J: TRBJ2-1

DNA: TGCGCCAGCAGCCAAGACCTACCCGGGGTTAGGGGGTTCTATGGCTACACCTTC
CDR3: CASSQDLPGVRGFYGYTF
D: .
size: .
V: TRBV4-1
J: TRBJ1-2

DNA: TGTGCCAGCAGCTTGGGGGGACAGTATCAGCCCCAGCATTTT
CDR3: CASSLGGQYQPQHF
D: TRBD1
size: .
V: TRBV7-2
J: TRBJ1-5

DNA: TGCGCCAACCGAGACAGGGCTGACTACGAGCAGTACTTC
CDR3: CANRDRADYEQYF
D: TRBD1
size: .
V: TRBV23-1
J: TRBJ2-7

DNA: TGTGCCAGCAGTGAAAGGACAGGGTTTTATGGCTACACCTTC
CDR3: CASSERTGFYGYTF
D: TRBD1
size: .
V: TRBV6-1
J: TRBJ1-2

DNA: TGTGCCAGCAGCAAAGCCCAGGGACTCTACGAGCAGTACTTC
CDR3: CASSKAQGLYEQYF
D: .
size: .
V: TRBV21-1
J: TRBJ2-7

DNA: TGTGCCAGCAGCGCCGATAGGCGGGGGAACACCGGGGAGCTGTTTTTT
CDR3: CASSADRRGNTGELFF
D: .
size: .
V: TRBV4-2
J: TRBJ2-2

DNA: TGTGCCACCAGTGATTTCCCTGGACAGGGGGCTATTAATGAGCAGTTCTTC
CDR3: CATSDFPGQGAINEQFF
D: TRBD1
size: .
V: TRBV24-1
J: TRBJ2-1

DNA: TGTGCCAGCAGCCTGGTAGCGGGGGGGCTCCAAGAGACCCAGTACTTC
CDR3: CASSLVAGGLQETQYF
D: TRBD2
size: .
V: TRBV5-6
J: TRBJ2-5

DNA: TGTGCCAGCAGCCCAAGACCGGGACAAACAACCGGGGAGCTGTTTTTT
CDR3: CASSPRPGQTTGELFF
D: .
size: .
V: TRBV11-2
J: TRBJ2-2

DNA: TGTGCCAGCAGCTTAGAGAGCGATCAGCCCCAGCATTTT
CDR3: CASSLESDQPQHF
D: .
size: .
V: TRBV7-2
J: TRBJ1-5

DNA: TGCGCCAGCCAAAGCCTGCTTAATGAGCAGTTCTTC
CDR3: CASQSLLNEQFF
D: .
size: .
V: TRBV5-1
J: TRBJ2-1

DNA: TGTGCCAGCAGTGACGACAGGCTCCCCAATCAGCCCCAGCATTTT
CDR3: CASSDDRLPNQPQHF
D: .
size: .
V: TRBV2
J: TRBJ1-5

DNA: TGCGCCAGCAGCCAGGGACAGGGTCACATCAGTCGTAATTCACCCCTCCACTTT
CDR3: CASSQGQGHISRNSPLHF
D: TRBD1
size: .
V: TRBV4-1
J: TRBJ1-6

DNA: TGTGCCAGCAGCTTAGAGGGAGGATCAGGAGCCTACGAGCAGTACTTC
CDR3: CASSLEGGSGAYEQYF
D: .
size: .
V: TRBV7-3
J: TRBJ2-7

DNA: TGTGCCAGCAGTTGGGGGCGTAATGAAAAACTGTTTTTT
CDR3: CASSWGRNEKLFF
D: .
size: .
V: TRBV6-5
J: TRBJ1-4

DNA: TGTGCCAGCTCGACAACCTTCACCGGGGAGCTGTTTTTT
CDR3: CASSTTFTGELFF
D: .
size: .
V: TRBV18
J: TRBJ2-2

DNA: TGTGCCAGCAGCGATCCCAATAGCCCAATCTATGGCTACACCTTC
CDR3: CASSDPNSPIYGYTF
D: .
size: .
V: TRBV5-6
J: TRBJ1-2

DNA: TGTGCCAGCAGCTCAGGACAGGGTGGCTACGAGCAGTACTTC
CDR3: CASSSGQGGYEQYF
D: TRBD1
size: .
V: TRBV7-6
J: TRBJ2-7

DNA: TGTGCCAGCAGCTTAGGAACAGGGATCGAGCAGTACTTC
CDR3: CASSLGTGIEQYF
D: .
size: .
V: TRBV7-2
J: TRBJ2-7

DNA: TGTGCCTGGAGTGTAGCAGGTTATGGCTACACCTTC
CDR3: CAWSVAGYGYTF
D: .
size: .
V: TRBV30
J: TRBJ1-2

DNA: TGTGCCAGTAGCCAGGGGGCGGTGGGCCTTACTAATGAAAAACTGTTTTTT
CDR3: CASSQGAVGLTNEKLFF
D: TRBD1
size: .
V: TRBV19
J: TRBJ1-4

DNA: TGTGCCAGCAGTGTAAGTTCTACTAAGTTCTTC
CDR3: CASSVSSTKFF
D: .
size: .
V: TRBV2
J: TRBJ2-1

DNA: TGTGCCAGCAGCCAAGATTCCAACGAGCAGTACTTC
CDR3: CASSQDSNEQYF
D: .
size: .
V: TRBV14
J: TRBJ2-7

DNA: TGCGCCAGCAGCCTAGCTACAGGGGTTAATGAAAAACTGTTTTTT
CDR3: CASSLATGVNEKLFF
D: TRBD1
size: .
V: TRBV4-1
J: TRBJ1-4

DNA: TGTGCCAGCAGCCTGGACAGGGGAACACCCCTCCACTTT
CDR3: CASSLDRGTPLHF
D: TRBD1
size: .
V: TRBV11-2
J: TRBJ1-6

DNA: TGTGCCAGCAGCCACCCCGGGACAGGGTCGACCGGGGAGCTGTTTTTT
CDR3: CASSHPGTGSTGELFF
D: TRBD1
size: .
V: TRBV5-4
J: TRBJ2-2

DNA: TGTGCCAGCAGCCACCTACTAGCGGGGGAAGAGACCCAGTACTTC
CDR3: CASSHLLAGEETQYF
D: TRBD2
size: .
V: TRBV4-2
J: TRBJ2-5

DNA: TGTGCCAGCTCCAAGACAGTTCTGGCGAACACCGGGGAGCTGTTTTTT
CDR3: CASSKTVLANTGELFF
D: .
size: .
V: TRBV18
J: TRBJ2-2

DNA: TGTGCCAGCAGCTTAGCGGACAGGGGTTACGAGCAGTACTTC
CDR3: CASSLADRGYEQYF
D: TRBD1
size: .
V: TRBV7-2
J: TRBJ2-7

DNA: TGTGCCAGCTCTAGAGGGGGAGAGACCCAGTACTTC
CDR3: CASSRGGETQYF
D: .
size: .
V: TRBV18
J: TRBJ2-5

DNA: TGTGCCAGCAGCTACTACACCGGGGAGCTGTTTTTT
CDR3: CASSYYTGELFF
D: .
size: .
V: TRBV7-2
J: TRBJ2-2

DNA: TGCGCCAGCAGCGAGGTAGCGGGGAACAATGAGCAGTTCTTC
CDR3: CASSEVAGNNEQFF
D: TRBD2
size: .
V: TRBV5-1
J: TRBJ2-1

DNA: TGTGCCAGCAGCCTCGACAGAGTGGAGCAGTACTTC
CDR3: CASSLDRVEQYF
D: .
size: .
V: TRBV7-9
J: TRBJ2-7

DNA: TGTGCCAGCAACCTTGGACAGGGTTCAGGTGGAAACACCATATATTTT
CDR3: CASNLGQGSGGNTIYF
D: TRBD1
size: .
V: TRBV3-1/TRBV3-2
J: TRBJ1-3

DNA: TGTGCCAGCAGCAAAGCGTCTGAGACAGGCTTGAACACCGGGGAGCTGTTTTTT
CDR3: CASSKASETGLNTGELFF
D: .
size: .
V: TRBV21-1
J: TRBJ2-2

DNA: TGTGCCAGTAGTATAGAGTCCAGGGGCTATGGCTACACCTTC
CDR3: CASSIESRGYGYTF
D: .
size: .
V: TRBV19
J: TRBJ1-2

DNA: TGTGCCAGCAGTTTACTTGGACTTGGGGCCCTCCACTTT
CDR3: CASSLLGLGALHF
D: .
size: .
V: TRBV12-3/TRBV12-4
J: TRBJ1-6